This T cell receptor (beta chain) was sequenced in a study of PD-1 blockade in classical Hodgkin lymphoma. Findings of the study overall: Those starting nivolumab under 1 year post-ASCT were excluded. Baseline TCR diversity was reportedly lower in newly diagnosed patients than healthy donors. Complete responders matched newly diagnosed patients in baseline diversity. Repertoire differences lack defined causes, possibly disease activity or prior therapy.

The repertoire was sequenced with immunoSEQ multiplex PCR; TCRdb's copy has only in-frame clones and lacks some. The repertoire holds roughly 60,000 clones, around 90% seen once, with around 8% in the top ten. Time point: cycle 4 day 1 (C4D1), after less than 7 weeks of nivolumab. The patients all showed relapse after autologous stem cell transplantation, while their brentuximab vedotin exposure varied. The ends lost 8 bases at V and 9 bases at J; junction bases unmatched: 10. This CDR3 region has 14 residues. Germline CDR1 is MNHEY and CDR2 is SMNVEV (reference sequence). This clone is a singleton in its sample. Its specificity is not known.

The clonotype comes from a human donor with classical Hodgkin lymphoma. The chain recombines TRBV27 with TRBJ1-6, with 7 bases identical to TRBD1. The specimen was peripheral blood mononuclear cells (PBMCs), collected before the fourth cycle of nivolumab. CDR3 DNA sequence: TGTGCCAGCTCCGACCGACAGGGCCTTTCACCCCTCCACTTT. Its protein is CASSDRQGLSPLHF.